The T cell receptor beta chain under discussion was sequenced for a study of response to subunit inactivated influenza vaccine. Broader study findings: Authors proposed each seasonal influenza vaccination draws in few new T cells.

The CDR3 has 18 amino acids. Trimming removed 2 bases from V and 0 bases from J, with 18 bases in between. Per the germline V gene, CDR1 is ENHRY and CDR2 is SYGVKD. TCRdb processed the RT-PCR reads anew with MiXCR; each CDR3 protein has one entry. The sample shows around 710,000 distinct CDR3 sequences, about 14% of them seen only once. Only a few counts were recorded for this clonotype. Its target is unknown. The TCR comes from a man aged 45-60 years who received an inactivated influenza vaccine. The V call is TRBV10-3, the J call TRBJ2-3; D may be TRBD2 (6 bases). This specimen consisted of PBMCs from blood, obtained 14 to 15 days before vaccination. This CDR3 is CAISEGGIFAGSTDTQYF. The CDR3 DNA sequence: TGTGCCATCAGTGAGGGGGGAATCTTTGCGGGGAGCACAGATACGCAGTATTTT.